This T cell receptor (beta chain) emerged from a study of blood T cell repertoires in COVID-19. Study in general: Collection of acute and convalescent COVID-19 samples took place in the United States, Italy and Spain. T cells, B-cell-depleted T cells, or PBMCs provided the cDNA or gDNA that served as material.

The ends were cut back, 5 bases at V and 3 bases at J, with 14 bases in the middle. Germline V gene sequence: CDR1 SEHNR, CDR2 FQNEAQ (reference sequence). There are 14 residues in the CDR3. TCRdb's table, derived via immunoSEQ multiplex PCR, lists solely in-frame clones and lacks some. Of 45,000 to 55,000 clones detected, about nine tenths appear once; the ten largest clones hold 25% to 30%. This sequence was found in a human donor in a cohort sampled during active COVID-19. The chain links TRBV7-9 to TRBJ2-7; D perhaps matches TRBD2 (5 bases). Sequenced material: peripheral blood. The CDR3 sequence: CASSPGPSGYEQYF. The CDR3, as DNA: TGTGCCAGCAGCCCCGGACCGAGCGGCTACGAGCAGTACTTC.